This TCR beta chain was identified in a study of read filtering for tumor transcriptome and immune sequencing. Study overall: Eight or nine patients were R-ISS I, more than 15 were R-ISS II, about seven were R-ISS III.

Sampling of bone marrow took place during active disease in every patient. This clonotype was recorded at least ten times. This library used 300 to 500 ng RNA and molecular barcoded adaptors spanning alpha/delta and beta/gamma chains. TCRdb used MiXCR to reprocess the reads, holding one entry per CDR3 protein. The table includes some 80,000 distinct CDR3 sequences, roughly 12% detected once. CDR3 length: 15 residues. From germline, CDR1 is SGHTA and CDR2 FQGNSA. The V segment lost 5 bases and the J segment 2 bases; nucleotides outside the gene matches: 4. The source material was a population of CD138-negative cells sorted from bone marrow. The chain joins TRBV7-2 to TRBJ2-7; 12 bases align to TRBD2. This TCR was sampled from a donor over 35 with multiple myeloma. The CDR3 DNA reads as TGTGCCAGCAGCCGGCCTAGCGGGAGGGCCTACGAGCAGTACTTC. Amino acids: CASSRPSGRAYEQYF.